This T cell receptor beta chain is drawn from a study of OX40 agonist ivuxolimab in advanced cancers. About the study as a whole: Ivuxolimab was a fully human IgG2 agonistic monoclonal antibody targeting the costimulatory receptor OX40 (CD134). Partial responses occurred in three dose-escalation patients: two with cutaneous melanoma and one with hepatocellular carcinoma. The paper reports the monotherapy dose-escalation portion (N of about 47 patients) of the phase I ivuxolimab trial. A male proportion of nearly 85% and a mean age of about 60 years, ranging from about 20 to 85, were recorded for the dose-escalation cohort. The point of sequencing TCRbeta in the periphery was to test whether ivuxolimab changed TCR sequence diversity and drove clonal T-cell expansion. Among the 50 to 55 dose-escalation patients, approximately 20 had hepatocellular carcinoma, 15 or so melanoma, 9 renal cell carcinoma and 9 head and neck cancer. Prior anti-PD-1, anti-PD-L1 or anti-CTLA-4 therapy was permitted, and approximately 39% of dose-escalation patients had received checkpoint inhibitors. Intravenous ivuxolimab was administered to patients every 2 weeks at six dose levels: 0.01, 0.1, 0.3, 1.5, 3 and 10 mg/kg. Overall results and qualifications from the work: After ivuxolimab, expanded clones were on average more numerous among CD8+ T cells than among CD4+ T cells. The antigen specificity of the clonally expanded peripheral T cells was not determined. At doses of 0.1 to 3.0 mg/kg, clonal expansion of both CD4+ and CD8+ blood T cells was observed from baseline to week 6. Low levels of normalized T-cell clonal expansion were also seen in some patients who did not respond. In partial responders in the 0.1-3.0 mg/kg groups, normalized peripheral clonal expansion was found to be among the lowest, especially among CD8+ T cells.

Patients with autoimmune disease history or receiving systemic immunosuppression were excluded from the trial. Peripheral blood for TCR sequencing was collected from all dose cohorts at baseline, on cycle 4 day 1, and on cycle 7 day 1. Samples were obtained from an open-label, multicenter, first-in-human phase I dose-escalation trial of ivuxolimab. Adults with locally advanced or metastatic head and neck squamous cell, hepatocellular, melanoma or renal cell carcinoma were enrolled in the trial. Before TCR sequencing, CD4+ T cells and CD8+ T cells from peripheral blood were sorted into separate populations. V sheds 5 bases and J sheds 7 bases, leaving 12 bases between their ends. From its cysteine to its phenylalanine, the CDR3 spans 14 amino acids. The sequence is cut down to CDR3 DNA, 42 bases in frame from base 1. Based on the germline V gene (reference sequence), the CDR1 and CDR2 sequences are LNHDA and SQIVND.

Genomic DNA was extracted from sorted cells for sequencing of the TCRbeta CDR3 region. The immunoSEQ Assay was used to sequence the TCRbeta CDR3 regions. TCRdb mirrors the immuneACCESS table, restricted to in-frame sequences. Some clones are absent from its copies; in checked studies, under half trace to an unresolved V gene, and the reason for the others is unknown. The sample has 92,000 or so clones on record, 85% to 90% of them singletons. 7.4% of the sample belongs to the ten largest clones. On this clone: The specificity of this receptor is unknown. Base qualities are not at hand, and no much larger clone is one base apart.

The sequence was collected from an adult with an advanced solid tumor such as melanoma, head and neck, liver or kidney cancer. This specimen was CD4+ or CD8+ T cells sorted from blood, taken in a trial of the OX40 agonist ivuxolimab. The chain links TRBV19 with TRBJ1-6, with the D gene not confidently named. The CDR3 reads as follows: CASSRGGRNSPLHF. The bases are TGTGCCAGTAGTCGAGGAGGACGCAATTCACCCCTCCACTTT.